Below are 20 T cell receptor beta chains sequenced from a single sample in a study of PD-1 blockade in mismatch repair-deficient tumors. The method was immunoSEQ multiplex PCR; TCRdb's version includes in-frame clones alone and lacks a portion of them. Of some 84,000 clones listed, around 85% are singletons. The starting material was peripheral blood, obtained 12 weeks after starting pembrolizumab. The receptors shown here come from an adult with mismatch repair-deficient cancer.

There are a few counts of this clone. The same CDR3 also results from other DNA sequences found in this sample. V usage is TRBV5-1 and J usage is TRBJ2-7; D remains unclear. The CDR3 totals 11 residues. From germline, CDR1 is SGHRS and CDR2 YFSETQ. The V gene lost 2 bases and the J gene lost 4 bases, with 4 bases spanning the gap. In nucleotides, the CDR3 is TGCGCCAGCAGCTTAGGATACGAGCAGTACTTC. It encodes CASSLGYEQYF. Drawing the rest from reference TRBV5-1 and TRBJ2-7, the complete variable domain is KAGVTQTPRYLIKTRGQQVTLSCSPISGHRSVSWYQQTPGQGLQFLFEYFSETQRNKGNFPGRFSGRQFSNSRSEMNVSTLELGDSALYLCASSLGYEQYFGPGTRLTVT.

The chain is built from TRBV27 and TRBJ1-2, with a possible D match to TRBD1 (6 bases). Germline-derived CDR1 and CDR2 are MNHEY and SMNVEV (reference sequence). Deletions cut 1 base from V and 6 bases from J, with 15 bases between. This CDR3 contains 15 residues. This chain's CDR3 is CASSLFNAGGNGYTF. In DNA, the CDR3 is TGTGCCAGCAGTTTATTTAATGCGGGGGGCAATGGCTACACCTTC.

The chain has TRBV2 and TRBJ2-2; TRBD2 aligns across 7 bases. In germline, CDR1 is SNHLY, CDR2 FYNNEI. The CDR3 sequence is 17 residues long. V was clipped by 1 base and J by 5 bases; unmatched bases: 10. The CDR3 DNA sequence: TGTGCCAGCAGTGAAGGGGACGGACTAGGGAATACCGGGGAGCTGTTTTTT. Its protein is CASSEGDGLGNTGELFF.

The chain joins TRBV7-3 to TRBJ1-1; 9 nucleotides agree with TRBD1. Germline CDR1 reads SGHTA; CDR2 reads FQGTGA. V lost 6 bases and J lost 4; bases outside the gene matches: 9. CDR3 length equals 15 residues. The CDR3 nucleotides read TGTGCCAGCAGTCCCTCCGGGACAGGGATCACTGAAGCTTTCTTT. As protein: CASSPSGTGITEAFF. The variable domain in full, with the rest retrieved from reference TRBV7-3 and TRBJ1-1, is GAGVSQTPSNKVTEKGKYVELRCDPISGHTALYWYRQSLGQGPEFLIYFQGTGAADDSGLPNDRFFAVRPEGSVSTLKIQRTERGDSAVYLCASSPSGTGITEAFFGQGTRLTVV.

The chain carries TRBV11-1 and TRBJ1-1, with D perhaps TRBD1 (6 bases). CDR3 size: 16 residues. V lost 5 bases, J lost 6 bases, and 22 bases lay in between. Germline V gives CDR1 SGHAT, CDR2 FQDESV (reference sequence). The CDR3 spells CASSPTLGGRRAEAFF. CDR3 in DNA: TGTGCCAGCAGCCCCACCCTTGGGGGCAGGAGGGCTGAAGCTTTCTTT.

This chain links TRBV5-6 with TRBJ1-1; possible D gene TRBD1, 6 bases. Trimming took off 4 bases at V and 3 bases at J, with 16 bases between the two ends. From germline, CDR1 is SGHDT and CDR2 YYEEEE. This CDR3 region has 15 residues. For the CDR3, the DNA is TGTGCCAGCAGCCCCCTAGGGGGGTTATACACTGAAGCTTTCTTT. This encodes CASSPLGGLYTEAFF.

This sequence joins TRBV5-4 and TRBJ1-3, with D tentatively TRBD1 (5 bases). The germline gives CDR1 SGHNT, CDR2 YYREEE (reference sequence). This CDR3 contains 15 residues. V was shortened by 0 bases and J by 2 bases, with 9 bases between the two germline ends. CDR3 nucleotide sequence: TGTGCCAGCAGCTTGGGGGGGGGTACTGGAAACACCATATATTTT. It encodes CASSLGGGTGNTIYF.

In its sample, this clone was seen once. This chain connects TRBV14 to TRBJ2-3, with D maybe TRBD2 (6 bases). This CDR3 spans 14 amino acids. Trimming pared 2 bases from V and 3 bases from J, leaving 9 bases between. Looked up from germline, CDR1 is SGHDN and CDR2 is FVKESK. The CDR3 nucleotides read TGTGCCAGCAGCCAATTAGCGGAAACAGATACGCAGTATTTT. Translation: CASSQLAETDTQYF.

This chain links TRBV7-2 with TRBJ2-7, with D possibly TRBD2 on 6 matching bases. The CDR3 length is 12 residues. Looked up from germline, CDR1 is SGHTA and CDR2 is FQGNSA. Between the trimmed V and J ends, which lost 6 bases and 3 bases, there was a span of 9 bases. The CDR3 DNA follows: TGTGCCAGCAGGTCGGGACTCTACGAGCAGTACTTC. This codes for CASRSGLYEQYF.

V gene TRBV29-1 combines with J gene TRBJ1-4; D might be TRBD1 (5 bases). Germline-derived CDR1 and CDR2 are SQVTM and ANQGSEA. Trimming cost V 7 bases and J 4 bases, with 13 bases left between them. The length of the CDR3 is 13 residues. The CDR3 loop reads CSARQLLNEKLFF. For the CDR3, the DNA is TGCAGCGCCAGACAGTTACTTAATGAAAAACTGTTTTTT.

The chain is built from TRBV25-1 and TRBJ2-3; D remains ambiguous. V was cut by 3 bases and J by 6 bases, with 16 bases left in between. Germline CDR1 and CDR2: MGHDK and SYGVNS. The CDR3 spans 15 residues. In DNA, the CDR3 is TGTGCCAGCAGTGACTTGCGTGAGGCTGGCGATACGCAGTATTTT. Translation gives CASSDLREAGDTQYF. The entire variable domain, with the rest obtained from reference TRBV25-1 and TRBJ2-3, is as follows: EADIYQTPRYLVIGTGKKITLECSQTMGHDKMYWYQQDPGMELHLIHYSYGVNSTEKGDLSSESTVSRIRTEHFPLTLESARPSHTSQYLCASSDLREAGDTQYFGPGTRLTVL.

The chain joins TRBV5-1 to TRBJ1-4; 11 bases match TRBD1. V gave up 4 bases and J gave up 7 bases; unmatched junction bases: 9. Germline-derived CDR1 and CDR2 are SGHRS and YFSETQ. The CDR3 contains 16 residues. The CDR3 sequence is CASSPRTGGDSEKLFF. DNA for the CDR3: TGCGCCAGCAGCCCACGGACAGGGGGCGACAGTGAAAAACTGTTTTTT.

This chain joins TRBV5-1 and TRBJ1-2, with TRBD1 matching over 7 bases. Germline V gives CDR1 SGHRS, CDR2 YFSETQ. The CDR3 consists of 14 residues. V dropped 3 bases and J dropped 7; count of bases not matched to a gene: 9. CDR3 in amino acids: CASSYQGPGGGYTF. CDR3 nucleotides: TGCGCCAGCAGCTATCAGGGCCCAGGGGGTGGCTACACCTTC.

The gene calls are TRBV28 and TRBJ2-3, with 9 bases that match TRBD2. The CDR3 sequence is 18 residues long. From germline, CDR1 is MDHEN and CDR2 SYDVKM. V lost 4 bases, J lost 0 bases, and 11 bases stayed unmatched. CDR3 region: CASSSAIDGTSSTDTQYF. The CDR3 DNA sequence: TGTGCCAGCAGTTCAGCAATCGACGGGACTAGCAGCACAGATACGCAGTATTTT.

The chain uses TRBV19 and TRBJ1-5, with a possible D match to TRBD1 (5 bases). V gave up 2 bases and J gave up 7 bases, with 12 bases separating them. CDR1 is LNHDA and CDR2 is SQIVND in the germline V gene (reference sequence). The CDR3 covers 14 residues. The CDR3 spells CASSISGLEQPQHF. The CDR3 nucleotides are TGTGCCAGTAGTATATCAGGGTTAGAGCAGCCCCAGCATTTT. Supplemented by reference TRBV19 and TRBJ1-5, the full variable domain reads DGGITQSPKYLFRKEGQNVTLSCEQNLNHDAMYWYRQDPGQGLRLIYYSQIVNDFQKGDIAEGYSVSREKKESFPLTVTSAQKNPTAFYLCASSISGLEQPQHFGDGTRLSIL.

This sequence joins TRBV7-2 and TRBJ2-3, with TRBD2 as a possible D gene (7 bases). The germline V and J ends were trimmed by 4 bases and 2 bases, with 13 bases remaining between them. The length of the CDR3 is 15 residues. From germline, CDR1 is SGHTA and CDR2 FQGNSA. The CDR3 bases are TGTGCCAGCAGCTCATTGGCGGGGGCCACAGATACGCAGTATTTT. The encoded protein is CASSSLAGATDTQYF. Based on the CDR3 plus reference TRBV7-2 and TRBJ2-3, the full variable domain is GAGVSQSPSNKVTEKGKDVELRCDPISGHTALYWYRQSLGQGLEFLIYFQGNSAPDKSGLPSDRFSAERTGGSVSTLTIQRTQQEDSAVYLCASSSLAGATDTQYFGPGTRLTVL.

This rearrangement joins TRBV27 to TRBJ2-5; D is unresolved. The CDR3 has 12 residues. V dropped 3 bases and J dropped 6 bases, with 8 bases sitting between them. Germline V CDR1 and CDR2: MNHEY, SMNVEV (reference sequence). This chain's CDR3 is CASSLSGQTQYF. CDR3 in DNA: TGTGCCAGCAGTTTGTCGGGTCAGACCCAGTACTTC.

This clone was counted between two and nine times. The chain has TRBV7-9 and TRBJ1-2; D is ambiguous. The CDR3 length is 13 residues. Trimming took 1 base from V and 0 from J, leaving 3 bases between them. The germline V gene has CDR1 SEHNR and CDR2 FQNEAQ (reference sequence). For the CDR3, the DNA is TGTGCCAGCAGCTTAGTAGCTAACTATGGCTACACCTTC. This translates into CASSLVANYGYTF. The whole variable domain, remainder taken from reference TRBV7-9 and TRBJ1-2, is DTGVSQNPRHKITKRGQNVTFRCDPISEHNRLYWYRQTLGQGPEFLTYFQNEAQLEKSRLLSDRFSAERPKGSFSTLEIQRTEQGDSAMYLCASSLVANYGYTFGSGTRLTVV.

This clone occurred once. This chain joins TRBV12-5 and TRBJ2-1, with D possibly matching TRBD2 (6 bases). The CDR3 has 14 amino acids. The V and J ends lost 3 bases and 4 bases respectively, with 10 bases between them. CDR1 LGHNT and CDR2 FRNRAP come from the germline V gene. The CDR3 reads CASGLGGPYNEQFF. The CDR3 nucleotides read TGTGCTAGTGGTTTAGGAGGGCCGTACAATGAGCAGTTCTTC.

This chain links TRBV7-9 with TRBJ2-2; D assignment may be TRBD1 or TRBD2 (6 bases each). The germline V and J ends were trimmed by 0 bases and 6 bases, with 8 bases remaining between them. Germline CDR1 SEHNR, CDR2 FQNEAQ (reference sequence). The CDR3 spans 14 residues. The CDR3 DNA reads TGTGCCAGCAGCTTAGCGGAGGGGGCCGGGGAGCTGTTTTTT. It is translated as CASSLAEGAGELFF.